Shown below are 22 T cell receptor beta chains from a single sample sequenced in a study of Graves' ophthalmopathy and Graves' hyperthyroidism. Amplification of TCR beta CDR3 regions used RNA transcripts. The authors performed first-round RT-PCR with HTBI primers and then a second-round multiplex PCR. TCRdb used MiXCR to reprocess the multiplex PCR reads, holding one entry per CDR3 protein. The repertoire holds 400,000 to 500,000 distinct CDR3 sequences, over 20% seen once, with 2.5% to 3.5% in the top ten. The sample consisted of peripheral blood. The source is a woman aged 18-29 years with stable Graves' hyperthyroidism.

This clonotype was found many times. This chain links TRBV12-3 or TRBV12-4 with TRBJ1-6; D gene ambiguous. Trimming pared 0 bases from V and 10 bases from J, leaving 4 bases between. The CDR3 has 12 residues. The CDR3 DNA reads TGTGCCAGCAGTTTAGCCCGCTCACCCCTCCACTTT. It codes for CASSLARSPLHF.

This clonotype came up many times. The chain has TRBV12-3 or TRBV12-4 and TRBJ1-6; maybe TRBD1 (5 bases). The V gene lost 6 bases and the J gene lost 10 bases, with 16 bases spanning the gap. This CDR3 comprises 14 residues. CDR3 DNA sequence: TGTGCCAGCAGCCCGACGGACAACGGCTCACCCCTCCACTTT. Amino acids: CASSPTDNGSPLHF.

Points on this clonotype: Given a much more abundant clone one base away, this may be a read error. The rearrangement links TRBV30 to TRBJ1-2; D is ambiguous. Germline V gene data show CDR1 as GTSNPN and CDR2 as SVGIG (reference sequence). The CDR3 sequence is 15 residues long. In DNA form, the CDR3 reads TGTGCCTGGGGTGTACTTGGAGCTCCAAACTATGGCTACACCTTC. It is translated as CAWGVLGAPNYGYTF.

This clonotype was counted many times. The chain uses TRBV6-2 or TRBV6-3 and TRBJ2-7; D perhaps matches TRBD2 (5 bases). Germline V gene sequence: CDR1 MNHEY, CDR2 SVGEGT. This CDR3 comprises 17 residues. Trimming cost V 2 bases and J 2 bases, with 19 bases left between them. The chain's CDR3 is CASSYVAGLSSTYEQYF. CDR3 bases: TGTGCCAGCAGTTACGTCGCCGGACTGTCTAGCACCTACGAGCAGTACTTC.

This clonotype was counted a few times. The gene calls are TRBV7-9 and TRBJ2-7, with D unresolved. This CDR3 region has 14 residues. Germline CDR1 reads SEHNR; CDR2 reads FQNEAQ (reference sequence). V lost 5 bases and J lost 1, with 12 bases in between. The DNA of the CDR3 is TGTGCCAGCAGCCCCCTGCGACAATCCTACGAGCAGTACTTC. This translates into CASSPLRQSYEQYF.

This clonotype has at least ten counts. The chain couples TRBV29-1 to TRBJ2-6; a weak D match, TRBD2 (6 bases). CDR3 length: 19 residues. V lost 2 bases and J 2 bases, leaving 22 bases between the germline ends. Germline V gene sequence: CDR1 SQVTM, CDR2 ANQGSEA. CDR3 amino acids: CSVELGEVSGSPGANVLTF. As DNA, the CDR3 is TGCAGCGTTGAACTTGGGGAGGTTTCAGGGAGCCCTGGGGCCAACGTCCTGACTTTC.

This chain links TRBV28 with TRBJ1-6, with a tentative D call TRBD1 (6 bases). CDR1 is MDHEN, CDR2 SYDVKM, per germline. This CDR3 has 15 amino acids. V gave up 4 bases and J gave up 5 bases, with 12 bases separating them. The CDR3 spells CASSSQGFNNSPLHF. CDR3 sequence (DNA): TGTGCCAGCAGTTCACAGGGATTCAATAATTCACCCCTCCACTTT.

This clonotype was counted ten times or more. This chain connects TRBV6-5 to TRBJ2-2; tentative D call: TRBD1 (5 bases). Trimming left V 2 bases short and J 2 bases short, with 9 bases between. The germline V gene has CDR1 MNHEY and CDR2 SVGAGI. The CDR3 has 15 residues. In nucleotides, the CDR3 is TGTGCCAGCAGTTACGTGGGGCAAAACACCGGGGAGCTGTTTTTT. As protein: CASSYVGQNTGELFF.

This clonotype appeared many times. The chain combines TRBV19 with TRBJ1-2, with TRBD1 matching 8 bases. The CDR3 spans 16 residues. The J segment lost 0 bases and the V segment lost 3 bases, leaving 6 bases of the junction unmatched. Looked up from germline, CDR1 is LNHDA and CDR2 is SQIVND (reference sequence). The CDR3 reads CASSIETGASNYGYTF. For the CDR3, the DNA is TGTGCCAGTAGTATTGAGACAGGGGCTTCTAACTATGGCTACACCTTC. The whole variable domain, filled in from reference TRBV19 and TRBJ1-2, reads DGGITQSPKYLFRKEGQNVTLSCEQNLNHDAMYWYRQDPGQGLRLIYYSQIVNDFQKGDIAEGYSVSREKKESFPLTVTSAQKNPTAFYLCASSIETGASNYGYTFGSGTRLTVV.

This clonotype came up many times. The rearrangement uses TRBV5-5 and TRBJ2-7; D unclear. Germline CDR1 and CDR2: SGHKS and YYEKEE (reference sequence). The CDR3 is made up of 15 amino acids. Trimming shortened V by 0 bases and J by 1 base, and 11 bases separated the two germline ends. The chain's CDR3 is CASSLAFGSSYEQYF. The CDR3 coding sequence is TGTGCCAGCAGCTTGGCTTTTGGCAGTTCCTACGAGCAGTACTTC. Using reference TRBV5-5 and TRBJ2-7 for the parts outside the CDR3, the full variable domain is DAGVTQSPTHLIKTRGQQVTLRCSPISGHKSVSWYQQVLGQGPQFIFQYYEKEERGRGNFPDRFSARQFPNYSSELNVNALLLGDSALYLCASSLAFGSSYEQYFGPGTRLTVT.

This clonotype was recorded many times. The chain combines TRBV7-2 with TRBJ2-7, with 8 bases identical to TRBD2. CDR1 and CDR2 (germline): SGHTA, FQGNSA. The length of the CDR3 is 11 residues. V lost 10 bases, J lost 3 bases, and 2 bases stayed unmatched. Written as DNA, the CDR3 is TGTGCCACGGGGGGGGTCTACGAGCAGTACTTC. Translated: CATGGVYEQYF. The full variable domain, completed using reference TRBV7-2 and TRBJ2-7, is GAGVSQSPSNKVTEKGKDVELRCDPISGHTALYWYRQSLGQGLEFLIYFQGNSAPDKSGLPSDRFSAERTGGSVSTLTIQRTQQEDSAVYLCATGGVYEQYFGPGTRLTVT.

This clonotype was counted at least ten times. This chain connects TRBV6-1 to TRBJ2-2; D perhaps matches TRBD2 (6 bases). V was shortened by 5 bases and J by 5 bases, with 15 bases between the two germline ends. This CDR3 is built from 15 residues. The germline CDR1 and CDR2 sequences are MNHNS and SASEGT. Here the CDR3 reads CASSQYARETGELFF. The CDR3 nucleotides are TGTGCCAGCAGTCAGTACGCCCGGGAGACCGGGGAGCTGTTTTTT.

The chain uses TRBV28 and TRBJ2-5; perhaps TRBD2 as D (5 bases). The V gene lost 4 bases and the J gene lost 5 bases, with 8 bases spanning the gap. This CDR3 is built from 12 residues. Germline V gives CDR1 MDHEN, CDR2 SYDVKM. Here the CDR3 reads CASSSGFETQYF. The DNA for the CDR3 is TGTGCCAGCAGTTCGGGATTTGAGACCCAGTACTTC. Based on the CDR3 plus reference TRBV28 and TRBJ2-5, the full variable domain is DVKVTQSSRYLVKRTGEKVFLECVQDMDHENMFWYRQDPGLGLRLIYFSYDVKMKEKGDIPEGYSVSREKKERFSLILESASTNQTSMYLCASSSGFETQYFGPGTRLLVL.

This clonotype has more than one count but fewer than ten. The chain combines TRBV29-1 with TRBJ2-7; D call uncertain. CDR1 is SQVTM, CDR2 ANQGSEA, per germline. CDR3 length equals 13 residues. Between the trimmed V and J ends, which lost 4 bases and 3 bases, there was a span of 13 bases. The CDR3 DNA reads as TGCAGCGTTGCGCACAGCCTTTTCTACGAGCAGTACTTC. Its protein is CSVAHSLFYEQYF.

This clonotype appeared a single time. The chain uses TRBV6-2 or TRBV6-3 and TRBJ1-2; D is undetermined. Germline CDR1 and CDR2: MNHEY and SVGEGT. V was clipped by 2 bases and J by 6 bases, with 10 bases between them. The length of the CDR3 is 13 residues. CDR3 loop: CASSYPGPDGYTF. In DNA, the CDR3 is TGTGCCAGCAGTTACCCCGGCCCCGATGGCTACACCTTC.

This clonotype showed up many times. The J gene is TRBJ1-6, the V gene TRBV5-5; 7 bases line up with TRBD1. V lost 4 bases to trimming and J lost 8 bases; unmatched junction nucleotides: 12. Looked up from germline, CDR1 is SGHKS and CDR2 is YYEKEE (reference sequence). This CDR3 comprises 16 residues. CDR3 sequence: CASSPGEGALYSPLHF. The DNA for the CDR3 is TGTGCCAGCAGCCCCGGGGAGGGGGCATTGTATTCACCCCTCCACTTT.

In this sample, this clonotype turned up many times. The rearrangement uses TRBV11-1 and TRBJ2-7; D not certain. The CDR3 loop spans 16 amino acids. CDR1 SGHAT and CDR2 FQDESV come from the germline V gene (reference sequence). The V and J ends lost 3 bases and 2 bases respectively, with 17 bases between them. The CDR3 DNA reads TGTGCCAGCAGCTTCTTACAGAATTCACCCCCCTACGAGCAGTACTTC. Protein sequence: CASSFLQNSPPYEQYF.

This clonotype was observed many times. The chain has TRBV12-3 or TRBV12-4 and TRBJ1-3; tentatively, D is TRBD1 (5 bases). The CDR3 is 13 residues long. The germline V and J ends were trimmed by 5 bases and 2 bases, with 7 bases remaining between them. The CDR3 sequence: CASSGQAGNTIYF. CDR3 in DNA: TGTGCCAGCAGTGGACAAGCTGGAAACACCATATATTTT.

Details on this clonotype: A read error may be the cause here, since a much bigger clone is one base away. The chain recombines TRBV28 with TRBJ1-1, with D perhaps matching TRBD1 (5 bases). In germline, CDR1 is MDHEN, CDR2 SYDVKM. The CDR3 consists of 14 residues. The CDR3 sequence is CASGTSSMNTEACF. The CDR3 region has the DNA TGTGCCAGTGGGACGTCGTCGATGAACACTGAAGCTTGCTTT. Full variable domain (rest looked up from reference TRBV28 and TRBJ1-1): DVKVTQSSRYLVKRTGEKVFLECVQDMDHENMFWYRQDPGLGLRLIYFSYDVKMKEKGDIPEGYSVSREKKERFSLILESASTNQTSMYLCASGTSSMNTEACFGQGTRLTVV.

This clonotype was recorded at least ten times. The chain has TRBV20-1 and TRBJ1-1; weak D call: TRBD1 (6 bases). This CDR3 region has 11 residues. V lost 5 bases and J 8 bases, leaving 12 bases between the germline ends. The V gene's germline CDR1 is DFQATT and CDR2 SNEGSKA (reference sequence). CDR3 bases: TGCAGTGCTCTCAGGGGCGGGGAAGCTTTCTTT. It encodes CSALRGGEAFF.

This clonotype has at least ten counts. V is TRBV2 and J is TRBJ2-7; TRBD1 agrees at 9 bases. The germline V gene encodes CDR1 SNHLY and CDR2 FYNNEI. V lost 6 bases to trimming and J lost 6 bases; unmatched junction nucleotides: 3. The CDR3 has 12 residues. CDR3 loop: CASSPQGAEQYF. CDR3 DNA: TGTGCCAGCAGCCCACAGGGGGCCGAGCAGTACTTC.

There are many counts of this clonotype. The chain has TRBV24-1 and TRBJ2-1; TRBD2 aligns across 8 bases. Germline lookup yields CDR1 KGHDR and CDR2 SFDVKD. CDR3 length equals 16 residues. J was trimmed by 3 bases and V by 2 bases; bases with no gene match: 5. The CDR3 sequence is CATSDSLADHYNEQFF. CDR3 sequence (DNA): TGTGCCACCAGTGATTCACTAGCGGACCACTACAATGAGCAGTTCTTC.